This T cell receptor (beta chain) is from a study of T cells in Graves' hyperthyroidism and ophthalmopathy. About the research overall: Before any treatment, at initial diagnosis, peripheral blood was collected.

Remarks on this clonotype: Given a much more abundant clone one base away, this may be a read error.

Amplified TCR beta CDR3 regions came from RNA transcripts. The HTBI primer set was used in a first-round RT-PCR of the TCR CDR3. A single record per CDR3 protein comes from TCRdb applying MiXCR to the multiplex PCR reads. The sample lists roughly 200,000 distinct CDR3 sequences; around 17% were seen once. The germline CDR1 and CDR2 sequences are ENHRY and SYGVKD. The CDR3 has 14 residues. With 6 bases removed from V and 6 bases from J, the gap between germline ends came to 18 bases. J is TRBJ2-7 and V is TRBV10-3, with D maybe TRBD1 (6 bases). This clonotype originated in a man in his forties with Graves' hyperthyroidism. The source material was blood. In nucleotides, the CDR3 is TGTGCCATCAGGGAGACAGGAAACATAGGCGAGCAGTACTTC. Protein: CAIRETGNIGEQYF.